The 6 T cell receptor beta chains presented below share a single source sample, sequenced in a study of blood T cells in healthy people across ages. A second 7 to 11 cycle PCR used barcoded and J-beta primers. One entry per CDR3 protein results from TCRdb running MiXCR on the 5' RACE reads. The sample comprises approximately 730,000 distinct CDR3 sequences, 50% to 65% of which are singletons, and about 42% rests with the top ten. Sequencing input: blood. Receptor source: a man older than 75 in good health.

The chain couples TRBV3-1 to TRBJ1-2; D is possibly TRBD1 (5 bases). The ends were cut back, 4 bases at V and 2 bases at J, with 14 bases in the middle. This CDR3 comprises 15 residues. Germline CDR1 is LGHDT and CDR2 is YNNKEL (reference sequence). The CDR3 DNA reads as TGTGCCAGCAGCCCACTCAGGGTGACCAACTATGGCTACACCTTC. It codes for CASSPLRVTNYGYTF.

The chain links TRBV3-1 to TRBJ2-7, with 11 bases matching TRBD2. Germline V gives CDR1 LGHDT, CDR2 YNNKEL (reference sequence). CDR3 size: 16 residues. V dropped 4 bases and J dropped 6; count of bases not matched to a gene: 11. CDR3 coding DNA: TGTGCCAGCAGCCCCCCGGGTAGCGGGAGGGCCTTCGAGCAGTACTTC. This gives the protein CASSPPGSGRAFEQYF.

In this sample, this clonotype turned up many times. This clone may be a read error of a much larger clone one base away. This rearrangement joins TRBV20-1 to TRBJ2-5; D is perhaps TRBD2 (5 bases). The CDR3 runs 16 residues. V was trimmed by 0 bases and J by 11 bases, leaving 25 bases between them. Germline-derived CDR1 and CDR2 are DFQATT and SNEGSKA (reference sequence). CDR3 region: CSARDPPTTSRNEQYF. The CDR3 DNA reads TGCAGTGCTAGAGATCCTCCGACTACTTCGAGGAATGAGCAGTACTTC.

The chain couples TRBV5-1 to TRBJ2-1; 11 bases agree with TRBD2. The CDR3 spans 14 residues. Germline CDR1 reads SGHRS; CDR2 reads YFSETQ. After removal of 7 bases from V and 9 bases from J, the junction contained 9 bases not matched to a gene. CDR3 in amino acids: CASLRVAGGVEQFF. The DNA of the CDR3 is TGCGCCAGCCTGCGGGTAGCGGGAGGGGTTGAGCAGTTCTTC.

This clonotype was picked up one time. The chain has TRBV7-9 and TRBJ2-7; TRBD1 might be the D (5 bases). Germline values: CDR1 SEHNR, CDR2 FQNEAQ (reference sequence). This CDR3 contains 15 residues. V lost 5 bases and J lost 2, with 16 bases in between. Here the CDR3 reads CASSVGVGLPYEQYF. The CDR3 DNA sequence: TGTGCCAGCAGCGTAGGGGTGGGTCTACCCTACGAGCAGTACTTC.

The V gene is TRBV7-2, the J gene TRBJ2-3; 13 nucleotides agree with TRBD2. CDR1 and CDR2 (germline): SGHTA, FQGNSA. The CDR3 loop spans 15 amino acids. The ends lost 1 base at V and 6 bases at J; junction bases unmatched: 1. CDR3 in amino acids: CASSLVGLAGDTQYF. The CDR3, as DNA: TGTGCCAGCAGCTTAGTGGGACTAGCGGGGGATACGCAGTATTTT. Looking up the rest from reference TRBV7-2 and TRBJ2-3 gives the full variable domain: GAGVSQSPSNKVTEKGKDVELRCDPISGHTALYWYRQSLGQGLEFLIYFQGNSAPDKSGLPSDRFSAERTGGSVSTLTIQRTQQEDSAVYLCASSLVGLAGDTQYFGPGTRLTVL.